Following are 24 T cell receptor beta chains from one sample sequenced in a study of CD8+ T cells in alopecia areata. The authors extracted RNA and reverse transcribed it into cDNA as the sequencing template. Data came from immunoSEQ multiplex PCR; TCRdb stores just in-frame clones and leaves some out. In the table there are more than 95,000 clones, 55% of which are singletons. The sequenced sample was CD4+ T cells sorted from blood. The receptors were sampled from a human donor in good health.

This clone occurred a few times. This chain links TRBV5-5 with TRBJ2-6; unclear D gene. The V and J ends lost 2 bases and 2 bases respectively, with 11 bases between them. Germline CDR1 SGHKS, CDR2 YYEKEE (reference sequence). The CDR3 loop spans 16 amino acids. DNA of the CDR3: TGTGCCAGCAGCTTCCACCTGGGGACTGGGGCCAACGTCCTGACTTTC. Its protein is CASSFHLGTGANVLTF.

The rearrangement joins TRBV6-5 to TRBJ1-4; D unresolved. Trimming left V 2 bases short and J 5 bases short, with 12 bases between. CDR3 size: 15 residues. Germline V gives CDR1 MNHEY, CDR2 SVGAGI. The CDR3, as DNA: TGTGCCAGCAGTTACCCTGGACGGCGGAATGAAAAACTGTTTTTT. Translating it yields CASSYPGRRNEKLFF.

V is TRBV28 and J is TRBJ1-5; TRBD1 aligns across 7 bases. Germline V CDR1 and CDR2: MDHEN, SYDVKM. This CDR3 spans 14 amino acids. The trim removed 11 bases at V and 2 bases at J, leaving 9 bases unmatched. The CDR3 loop is CAGRDSVGNQPQHF. The CDR3 DNA sequence: TGTGCCGGGCGGGACAGCGTCGGCAATCAGCCCCAGCATTTT.

The V gene is TRBV30, the J gene TRBJ2-7; TRBD1 matches 7 bases. CDR1 GTSNPN and CDR2 SVGIG come from the germline V gene (reference sequence). The CDR3 is 14 residues long. The J segment lost 0 bases and the V segment lost 1 base, leaving 3 bases of the junction unmatched. CDR3 sequence reads: CAWSGDRISYEQYF. As DNA, the CDR3 is TGTGCCTGGAGTGGGGACAGAATCTCCTACGAGCAGTACTTC.

This chain connects TRBV18 to TRBJ1-1; D is ambiguous. This CDR3 spans 11 amino acids. CDR1 and CDR2 from the germline V gene are KGHSH and LQKENI. Trimming removed 3 bases at V and 6 bases at J, with 5 bases between. The CDR3 region has the DNA TGTGCCAGCTCACCGTTCCCTGAAGCTTTCTTT. Translated, it gives CASSPFPEAFF.

V gene TRBV30 combines with J gene TRBJ1-2, with TRBD1 identical over 7 bases. V was clipped by 2 bases and J by 8 bases; unmatched bases: 5. Germline values: CDR1 GTSNPN, CDR2 SVGIG (reference sequence). This CDR3 region has 12 residues. CDR3 nucleotides: TGTGCCTGGAGTCAGGGGGTTAACGGCTACACCTTC. Its translation is CAWSQGVNGYTF.

The chain carries TRBV11-1 and TRBJ1-1; D is uncertain. V lost 5 bases to trimming and J lost 1 base, with 11 bases between them. Germline V gene data show CDR1 as SGHAT and CDR2 as FQDESV (reference sequence). This CDR3 has 14 amino acids. This CDR3 reads CASSRTVTNTEAFF. DNA for the CDR3: TGTGCCAGCAGCAGGACGGTTACGAACACTGAAGCTTTCTTT.

This clone was observed a single time. V gene TRBV15 combines with J gene TRBJ1-5, with D possibly matching TRBD1 (6 bases). V was shortened by 6 bases and J by 4 bases, with 16 bases between the two germline ends. Looked up from germline, CDR1 is LNHNV and CDR2 is YYDKDF (reference sequence). The CDR3 is made up of 15 amino acids. The CDR3 protein is CATRPQGIRNQPQHF. CDR3 sequence (DNA): TGTGCCACCAGACCCCAGGGGATTCGTAATCAGCCCCAGCATTTT.

The chain links TRBV28 to TRBJ2-4; D unclear. The V end was cut by 1 base, the J end by 7 bases, with 8 bases between. The CDR3 has 13 residues. Germline V gene lookup returns CDR1 MDHEN and CDR2 SYDVKM. CDR3 residues: CASSLSSGNIQYF. The CDR3 region has the DNA TGTGCCAGCAGTTTATCGTCTGGGAACATTCAGTACTTC.

This clone was observed a handful of times. The chain combines TRBV5-1 with TRBJ2-7, with D unresolved. This CDR3 has 11 residues. V gave up 3 bases and J gave up 5 bases, with 6 bases separating them. Germline V lookup: CDR1 SGHRS, CDR2 YFSETQ. The CDR3 region is CASSYLNEQYF. The CDR3 nucleotides read TGCGCCAGCAGCTACCTAAACGAGCAGTACTTC.

The chain couples TRBV29-1 to TRBJ2-1; 9 nucleotides align to TRBD1. The CDR3 loop spans 13 amino acids. In germline, CDR1 is SQVTM, CDR2 ANQGSEA. Unmatched junction bases numbered 6, after V lost 6 bases and J lost 6 bases. CDR3 sequence: CSVAPTGGNEQFF. The CDR3 nucleotides are TGCAGCGTCGCCCCGACAGGGGGCAATGAGCAGTTCTTC.

This clone turned up a few times. The gene calls are TRBV2 and TRBJ2-7; TRBD1 might be the D (5 bases). Germline V gene sequence: CDR1 SNHLY, CDR2 FYNNEI. This CDR3 has 14 amino acids. V lost 4 bases and J 5 bases, leaving 15 bases between the germline ends. Written as DNA, the CDR3 is TGTGCCAGCAGTGTTGGCAGGGCATCGGACGAGCAGTACTTC. Amino acids: CASSVGRASDEQYF.

The J gene is TRBJ2-4, the V gene TRBV28, with D perhaps matching TRBD1 (5 bases). CDR3 length equals 16 residues. V dropped 2 bases and J dropped 2 bases, with 13 bases sitting between them. CDR1 and CDR2 (germline): MDHEN, SYDVKM. The CDR3 is CASSLIGSGPKNIQYF. The CDR3 DNA reads as TGTGCCAGCAGTTTAATTGGTTCAGGGCCCAAAAACATTCAGTACTTC.

The sample holds one count of this clone. This same CDR3 is encoded by further DNA sequences in the sample. This chain joins TRBV5-1 and TRBJ2-5; TRBD2 aligns across 12 bases. Germline values: CDR1 SGHRS, CDR2 YFSETQ. CDR3 length: 16 amino acids. V shed 4 bases and J 1 base; nucleotides not matched to a gene: 5. The CDR3 coding sequence is TGCGCCAGCAGCCCAGGACTAGCGGGGCGCCAAGAGACCCAGTACTTC. Translated, it gives CASSPGLAGRQETQYF.

In DNA form, the CDR3 reads TGCAGCGTTCAGGGACAGCTGAACACTGAAGCTTTCTTT. Translated, it gives CSVQGQLNTEAFF. The chain is built from TRBV29-1 and TRBJ1-1; 7 bases map to TRBD1. V shed 5 bases, J shed 0 bases, and the junction held 3 bases outside the gene matches. The CDR3 extends over 13 amino acids. Germline V CDR1 and CDR2: SQVTM, ANQGSEA.

This chain connects TRBV11-2 to TRBJ2-5; 11 bases agree with TRBD2. Unmatched junction bases numbered 3, after V lost 3 bases and J lost 3 bases. Germline values: CDR1 SGHAT, CDR2 FQNNGV. The CDR3 contains 15 residues. The CDR3 DNA reads TGTGCCAGCAGCTTCCAACTAGCGGGGGAAGAGACCCAGTACTTC. Its protein is CASSFQLAGEETQYF. The full variable domain, rest sourced from reference TRBV11-2 and TRBJ2-5, is EAGVAQSPRYKIIEKRQSVAFWCNPISGHATLYWYQQILGQGPKLLIQFQNNGVVDDSQLPKDRFSAERLKGVDSTLKIQPAKLEDSAVYLCASSFQLAGEETQYFGPGTRLLVL.

The chain recombines TRBV30 with TRBJ2-7; D call uncertain. The germline gives CDR1 GTSNPN, CDR2 SVGIG (reference sequence). V lost 2 bases and J 2 bases, leaving 7 bases between the germline ends. This CDR3 has 12 amino acids. The CDR3 is CAWSQETYEQYF. DNA of the CDR3: TGTGCCTGGAGTCAGGAAACCTACGAGCAGTACTTC.

This rearrangement joins TRBV20-1 to TRBJ2-5, with D hard to call. From germline, CDR1 is DFQATT and CDR2 SNEGSKA (reference sequence). This CDR3 has 10 residues. The germline V and J ends were trimmed by 6 bases and 3 bases, with 5 bases remaining between them. CDR3 in amino acids: CSARKETQYF. DNA for the CDR3: TGCAGTGCGCGGAAAGAGACCCAGTACTTC.

This clone was counted a few times. The gene calls are TRBV29-1 and TRBJ2-3; perhaps TRBD2 as D (5 bases). The CDR3 extends over 11 amino acids. Trimming pared 8 bases from V and 3 bases from J, leaving 9 bases between. Per germline, CDR1 SQVTM and CDR2 ANQGSEA. The CDR3 here is CSIRGTDTQYF. CDR3 nucleotide sequence: TGCAGCATACGGGGAACAGATACGCAGTATTTT.

This clone has just a few counts. V is TRBV18 and J is TRBJ2-2; D call uncertain. The V gene's germline CDR1 is KGHSH and CDR2 LQKENI. This CDR3 has 21 amino acids. V shed 5 bases and J shed 0 bases, with 28 bases lying between them. The CDR3 DNA is TGTGCCAGCTCATTCCGAATGCCCGATCAACTTGCCGGAGCGAACACCGGGGAGCTGTTTTTT. It is translated as CASSFRMPDQLAGANTGELFF. Full variable domain (rest looked up from reference TRBV18 and TRBJ2-2): NAGVMQNPRHLVRRRGQEARLRCSPMKGHSHVYWYRQLPEEGLKFMVYLQKENIIDESGMPKERFSAEFPKEGPSILRIQQVVRGDSAAYFCASSFRMPDQLAGANTGELFFGEGSRLTVL.

CDR3 DNA: TGCAGCGTTGCTCATTTGGGAGAGACCCAGTACTTC. Translated: CSVAHLGETQYF. V and J are TRBV29-1 and TRBJ2-5, with D unclear. The V end was cut by 4 bases, the J end by 4 bases, with 10 bases between. This CDR3 comprises 12 residues. The germline CDR1 and CDR2 sequences are SQVTM and ANQGSEA.

This rearrangement joins TRBV30 to TRBJ2-5; the D is unclear. CDR1 GTSNPN and CDR2 SVGIG come from the germline V gene (reference sequence). V lost 4 bases and J 1 base, leaving 10 bases between the germline ends. This CDR3 comprises 13 residues. The CDR3 is CAWTTLLQETQYF. The CDR3 region has the DNA TGTGCCTGGACGACGTTACTCCAAGAGACCCAGTACTTC.

On this clone itself: The same CDR3 arises from other DNA sequences in this sample as well. This chain uses TRBV20-1 with TRBJ1-1; no reliable D call. V lost 3 bases and J lost 1, with 3 bases in between. The CDR3 contains 11 residues. Germline V lookup: CDR1 DFQATT, CDR2 SNEGSKA (reference sequence). The CDR3 region has the DNA TGCAGTGCTAGGAAGAACACTGAAGCTTTCTTT. Residues: CSARKNTEAFF.

The chain is built from TRBV5-4 and TRBJ2-1; D gene ambiguous. Trimming removed 0 bases from V and 6 bases from J, with 16 bases in between. CDR3 size: 16 residues. CDR1 is SGHNT, CDR2 YYREEE, per germline (reference sequence). CDR3 residues: CASSLGGMGYSNEQFF. The CDR3 nucleotides are TGTGCCAGCAGCTTGGGTGGGATGGGGTACAGCAATGAGCAGTTCTTC.